The following is a T cell receptor beta chain sequence with its context. Clones were read by immunoSEQ multiplex PCR, and TCRdb kept only the in-frame ones, dropping some. Of about 45,000 clones listed, around 94% are singletons. This specimen comes from a study of T cell clonotyping in hematopoietic cell transplantation. This clonotype was obtained from a woman between 45 and 65 years old in good health. Some clones in this sample may be carry-over from other donors' samples. Sequencing was done on a sample of peripheral blood mononuclear cells.

In DNA form, the CDR3 reads TGTGCCAGCAGTGAAATCTGGGCGGTAGATACGCAGTATTTT. Translation: CASSEIWAVDTQYF. V gene TRBV6-1 combines with J gene TRBJ2-3, with D unclear. This CDR3 region has 14 residues. Trimming shortened V by 2 bases and J by 5 bases, and 11 bases separated the two germline ends. Per germline, CDR1 MNHNS and CDR2 SASEGT.